This TCR beta chain was recorded in a study of early T cells in non-severe SARS-CoV-2 infection. Germline V lookup: CDR1 LGHNA, CDR2 YNFKEQ. The CDR3 has 14 residues. Trimming stripped 2 bases from V and 6 bases from J, with 11 bases between. This clonotype was counted between two and nine times. TCRdb reprocessed the 5' RACE reads with MiXCR, giving one entry per CDR3 protein. The data show more than 85,000 distinct CDR3 sequences, about 12% seen once. This receptor was obtained from an adult who was a healthcare worker with PCR-confirmed SARS-CoV-2 infection or an uninfected control (not recorded which). Sequenced: whole blood. V gene TRBV4-2 combines with J gene TRBJ2-4, with D possibly matching TRBD2 (5 bases). CDR3 protein: CASSQSGERNIQYF. In DNA, the CDR3 is TGTGCCAGCAGCCAAAGTGGGGAGAGAAACATTCAGTACTTC.